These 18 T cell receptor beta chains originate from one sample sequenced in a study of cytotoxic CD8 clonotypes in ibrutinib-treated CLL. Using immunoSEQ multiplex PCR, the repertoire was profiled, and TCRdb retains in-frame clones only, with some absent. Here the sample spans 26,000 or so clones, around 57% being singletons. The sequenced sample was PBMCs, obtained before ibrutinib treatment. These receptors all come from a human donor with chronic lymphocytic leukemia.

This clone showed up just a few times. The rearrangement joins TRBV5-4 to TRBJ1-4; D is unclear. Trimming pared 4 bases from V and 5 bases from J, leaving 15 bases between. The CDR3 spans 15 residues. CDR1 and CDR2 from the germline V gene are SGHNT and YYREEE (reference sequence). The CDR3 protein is CASSLLVGRNEKLFF. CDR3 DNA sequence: TGTGCCAGCAGCCTATTAGTAGGGCGGAATGAAAAACTGTTTTTT.

The CDR3 DNA sequence: TGTGCCAGCAGCTTGACGGCCTCCTACGAGCAGTACTTC. Its protein product is CASSLTASYEQYF. V and J are TRBV5-6 and TRBJ2-7; the D is unclear. V was trimmed by 1 base and J by 0 bases, leaving 5 bases between them. The CDR3 loop spans 13 amino acids. Per the germline V gene, CDR1 is SGHDT and CDR2 is YYEEEE. Full variable domain (missing parts from reference TRBV5-6 and TRBJ2-7): DAGVTQSPTHLIKTRGQQVTLRCSPKSGHDTVSWYQQALGQGPQFIFQYYEEEERQRGNFPDRFSGHQFPNYSSELNVNALLLGDSALYLCASSLTASYEQYFGPGTRLTVT.

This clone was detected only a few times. The CDR3, as DNA: TGTGCCAGCAGTTCCGGAGGGACGAGCAATCAGCCCCAGCATTTT. It specifies CASSSGGTSNQPQHF. This rearrangement joins TRBV6-5 to TRBJ1-5, with TRBD1 as a possible D gene (5 bases). Germline assignment: CDR1 MNHEY and CDR2 SVGAGI. This CDR3 has 15 amino acids. Trimming removed 4 bases from V and 1 base from J, with 11 bases in between.

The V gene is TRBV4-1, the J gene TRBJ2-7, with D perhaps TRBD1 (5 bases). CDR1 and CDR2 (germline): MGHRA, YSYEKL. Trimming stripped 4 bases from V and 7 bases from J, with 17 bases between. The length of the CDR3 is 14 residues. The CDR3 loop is CASSPPGQLQEQYF. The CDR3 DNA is TGCGCCAGCAGCCCCCCAGGGCAGCTCCAGGAGCAGTACTTC.

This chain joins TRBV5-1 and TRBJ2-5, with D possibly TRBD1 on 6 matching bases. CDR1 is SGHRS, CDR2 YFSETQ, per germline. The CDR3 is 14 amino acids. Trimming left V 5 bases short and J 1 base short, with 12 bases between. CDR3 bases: TGCGCCAGCAGTCCTGACAGGCCCCAAGAGACCCAGTACTTC. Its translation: CASSPDRPQETQYF.

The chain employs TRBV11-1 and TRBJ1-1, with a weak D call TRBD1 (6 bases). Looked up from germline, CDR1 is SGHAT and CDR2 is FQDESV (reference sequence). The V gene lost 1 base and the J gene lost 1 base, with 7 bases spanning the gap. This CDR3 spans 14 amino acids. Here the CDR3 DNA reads TGTGCCAGCAGCTTAGTACAGGGGAACACTGAAGCTTTCTTT. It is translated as CASSLVQGNTEAFF.

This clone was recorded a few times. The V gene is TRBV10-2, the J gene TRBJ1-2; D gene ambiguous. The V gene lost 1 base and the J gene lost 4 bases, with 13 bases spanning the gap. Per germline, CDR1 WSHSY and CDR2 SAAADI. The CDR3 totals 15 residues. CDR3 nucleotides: TGCGCCAGCAGTGAGTTTAGTACAACCTCCTATGGCTACACCTTC. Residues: CASSEFSTTSYGYTF.

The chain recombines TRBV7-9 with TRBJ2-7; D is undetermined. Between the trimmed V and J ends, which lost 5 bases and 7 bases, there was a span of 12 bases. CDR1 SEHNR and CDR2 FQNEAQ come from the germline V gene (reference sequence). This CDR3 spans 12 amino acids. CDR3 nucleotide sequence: TGTGCCAGCAGCCCCCCCGGCCCAGAGCAGTACTTC. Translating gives CASSPPGPEQYF.

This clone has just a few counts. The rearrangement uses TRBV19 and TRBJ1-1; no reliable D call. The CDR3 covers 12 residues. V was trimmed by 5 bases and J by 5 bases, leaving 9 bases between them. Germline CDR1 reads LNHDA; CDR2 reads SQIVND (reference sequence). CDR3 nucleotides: TGTGCCAGTAGTGTGGCGAGTACTGAAGCTTTCTTT. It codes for CASSVASTEAFF.

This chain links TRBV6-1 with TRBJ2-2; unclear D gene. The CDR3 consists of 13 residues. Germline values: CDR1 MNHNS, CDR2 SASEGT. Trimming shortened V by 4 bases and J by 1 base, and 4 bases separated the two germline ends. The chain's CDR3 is CASSVGNTGELFF. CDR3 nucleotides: TGTGCCAGCAGTGTCGGGAACACCGGGGAGCTGTTTTTT.

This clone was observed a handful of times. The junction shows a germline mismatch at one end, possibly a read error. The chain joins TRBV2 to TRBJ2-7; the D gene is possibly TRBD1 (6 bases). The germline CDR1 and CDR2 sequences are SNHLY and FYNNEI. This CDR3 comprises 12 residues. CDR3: CASSDSMERTEF. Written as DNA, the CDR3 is TGTGCCAGCAGTGATTCAATGGAGCGGACAGAGTTC.

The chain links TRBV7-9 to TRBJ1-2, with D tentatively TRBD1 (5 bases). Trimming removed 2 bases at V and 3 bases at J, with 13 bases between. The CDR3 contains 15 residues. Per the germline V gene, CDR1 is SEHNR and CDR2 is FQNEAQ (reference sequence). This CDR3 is CASSLSFRAYYGYTF. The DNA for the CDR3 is TGTGCCAGCAGCTTATCGTTCAGGGCTTACTATGGCTACACCTTC.

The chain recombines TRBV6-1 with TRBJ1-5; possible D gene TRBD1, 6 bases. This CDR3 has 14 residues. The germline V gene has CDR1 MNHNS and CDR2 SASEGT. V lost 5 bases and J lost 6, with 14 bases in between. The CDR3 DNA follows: TGTGCCAGCAGTATCACAGGGCCCAGTCAGCCCCAGCATTTT. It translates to CASSITGPSQPQHF.

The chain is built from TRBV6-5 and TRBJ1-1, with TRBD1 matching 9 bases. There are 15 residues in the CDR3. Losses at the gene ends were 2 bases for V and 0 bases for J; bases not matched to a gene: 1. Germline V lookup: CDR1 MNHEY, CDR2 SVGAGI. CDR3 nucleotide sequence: TGTGCCAGCAGTTACGACAGGGGGTTGAACACTGAAGCTTTCTTT. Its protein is CASSYDRGLNTEAFF.

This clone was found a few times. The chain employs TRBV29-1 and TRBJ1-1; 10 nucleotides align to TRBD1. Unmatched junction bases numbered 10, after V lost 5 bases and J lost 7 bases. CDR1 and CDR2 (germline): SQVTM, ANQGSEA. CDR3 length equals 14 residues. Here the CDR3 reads CSVHLMTGGDEAFF. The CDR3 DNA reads TGCAGCGTTCACCTAATGACAGGGGGCGATGAAGCTTTCTTT.

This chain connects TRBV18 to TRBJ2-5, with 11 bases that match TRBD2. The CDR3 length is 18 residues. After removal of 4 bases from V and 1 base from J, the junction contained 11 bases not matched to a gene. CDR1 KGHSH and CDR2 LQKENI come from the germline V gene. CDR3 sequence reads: CASSQGTSGWRGQETQYF. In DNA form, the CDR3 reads TGTGCCAGCTCACAAGGGACTAGCGGTTGGAGGGGCCAAGAGACCCAGTACTTC.

The CDR3 DNA reads TGTGCCAGCACCCCAAGACCGGGACTAGCGACAGATACGCAGTATTTT. This encodes CASTPRPGLATDTQYF. The chain uses TRBV5-4 and TRBJ2-3, with 10 bases identical to TRBD2. This CDR3 comprises 16 residues. J lost 3 bases, V lost 6 bases, and 10 bases had no gene match. CDR1 is SGHNT and CDR2 is YYREEE in the germline V gene (reference sequence). Drawing the rest from reference TRBV5-4 and TRBJ2-3, the complete variable domain is ETGVTQSPTHLIKTRGQQVTLRCSSQSGHNTVSWYQQALGQGPQFIFQYYREEENGRGNFPPRFSGLQFPNYSSELNVNALELDDSALYLCASTPRPGLATDTQYFGPGTRLTVL.

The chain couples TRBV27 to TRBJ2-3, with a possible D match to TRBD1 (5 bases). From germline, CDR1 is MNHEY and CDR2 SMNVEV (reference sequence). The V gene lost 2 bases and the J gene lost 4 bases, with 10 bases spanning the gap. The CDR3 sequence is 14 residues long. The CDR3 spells CASSLGAPPDTQYF. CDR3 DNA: TGTGCCAGCAGTTTAGGGGCTCCCCCAGATACGCAGTATTTT.